This T cell receptor beta chain was identified during a study of cytotoxic CD8 clonotypes in ibrutinib-treated CLL. Across the whole study: Recorded responses included approximately 24 partial and 2 complete; following median roughly 70 months, approximately 15 stayed remitted and roughly 12 progressed.

The planned depth of sequencing spanned 1 in 200,000 to 1 in 1 million T cells. The protocol was immunoSEQ multiplex PCR, while the TCRdb copy is restricted to in-frame clones and leaves out a portion. Counted here are roughly 29,000 clones, approximately 57% occurring once; the ten biggest clones make up around 5%. On this clone itself: No antigen is known for it.

The source of roughly 1.9 micrograms of genomic DNA for TCR beta libraries was cryopreserved PBMCs. V lost 2 bases and J lost 1, with 15 bases in between. The CDR3 is 16 residues long. Germline loops: CDR1 SGHRS, CDR2 YFSETQ. General observations from the study: Upon ibrutinib response clonality rose, and upon progression it fell back toward baseline.

The chain links TRBV5-1 to TRBJ1-1, with D perhaps TRBD1 (5 bases). Sequenced material: PBMCs, taken before ibrutinib treatment. The sequence came from a human donor with chronic lymphocytic leukemia. The DNA of the CDR3 is TGCGCCAGCAGCTTTAAAGGAGACAGAAAGAACACTGAAGCTTTCTTT. Translated, it gives CASSFKGDRKNTEAFF.